These T cell receptor beta chains were read from a single sample in a study of beta chain features in type 1 diabetes. This table comes from immunoSEQ multiplex PCR, and its TCRdb copy is limited to in-frame clones, with some not included. The top ten clones hold roughly 0.015% of a sample with 300,000 to 350,000 clones, 13% of them seen once. Source material: naive CD4+ T cells from blood. All receptors come from a woman aged 18-30 years with type 1 diabetes. The CDR3 runs from the conserved cysteine through the conserved F or W. A D gene is named only where the DNA matches it firmly. The size entry is marked missing in some rows and otherwise reads once, few, many or a size class.

TRBV27	.	TRBJ2-4	TRBD1	TGTGCCAGCAGTTTACAGGGGGCGAACATTCAGTACTTC	CASSLQGANIQYF
TRBV19	few	TRBJ1-2	TRBD1	TGTGCCAGTAATCCAACGGGACAGATCTATGGCTACACCTTC	CASNPTGQIYGYTF
TRBV5-1	.	TRBJ2-7	TRBD1	TGCGCCAGCAGCAGGACCGGGACAGACTCCTACGAGCAGTACTTC	CASSRTGTDSYEQYF
TRBV5-4	.	TRBJ2-1	TRBD1	TGTGCCAGCAGCCGCAGGGGGCGATCCTACAATGAGCAGTTCTTC	CASSRRGRSYNEQFF
TRBV7-2	.	TRBJ2-3	.	TGTGCCAGCAGCCCCGAGGGTGCTAGCGGCACAGATACGCAGTATTTT	CASSPEGASGTDTQYF
TRBV7-3	.	TRBJ1-1	TRBD1	TGTGCCAGCAGCCCGACAGGGGTGAACACTGAAGCTTTCTTT	CASSPTGVNTEAFF
TRBV6-1	.	TRBJ1-5	TRBD1	TGTGCCAGCAGTGACCGACAGGGGCCAGATCAGCCCCAGCATTTT	CASSDRQGPDQPQHF
TRBV28	few	TRBJ1-5	.	TGTGCCAGCAGCCTGGGACATAGCAATCAGCCCCAGCATTTT	CASSLGHSNQPQHF
TRBV28	few	TRBJ1-5	TRBD1	TGTGCCAGCAGCCGGGACAGCAAAAATCAGCCCCAGCATTTT	CASSRDSKNQPQHF
TRBV30	.	TRBJ1-1	TRBD1	TGTGCCTGGAGTGGGCAGGGGGTTTCAACTTTCTTT	CAWSGQGVSTFF
TRBV25-1	.	TRBJ1-1	.	TGTGCCAGCAGTGAAACACAGGGTTGGACTGAAGCTTTCTTT	CASSETQGWTEAFF
TRBV4-1	.	TRBJ2-7	TRBD2	TGCGCCAGCAGCCAAGTGGGTCTAGCGGGAGTATTGTGGGAGCAGTACTTC	CASSQVGLAGVLWEQYF
TRBV28	.	TRBJ1-1	TRBD1	TGTGCCAGCAGTTTGGGACAGCACACTGAAGCTTTCTTT	CASSLGQHTEAFF
TRBV28	few	TRBJ1-2	.	TGTGCCAGCAGTTTCTCCCAGGATGGCTACACCTTC	CASSFSQDGYTF
TRBV7-3	few	TRBJ2-3	TRBD2	TGTGCCAGCAGCTTCGGACTAGCGGGAGATACGCAGTATTTT	CASSFGLAGDTQYF
TRBV6-6	few	TRBJ1-1	.	TGTGCCAGCTCCAGGGAGGTGATGAACACTGAAGCTTTCTTT	CASSREVMNTEAFF
TRBV4-1	few	TRBJ2-2	TRBD1	TGCGCCAGCATGAGGACAGGGGACAGCGGGGAGCTGTTTTTT	CASMRTGDSGELFF
TRBV6-5	.	TRBJ2-1	TRBD1	TGTGCCAGCAGTTACCGCAGGGGGCATGAGCAGTTCTTC	CASSYRRGHEQFF
TRBV10-3	.	TRBJ2-7	.	TGTGCCATCAGTGGCCGGGAAACCAGCTACGAGCAGTACTTC	CAISGRETSYEQYF
TRBV11-2	few	TRBJ1-5	TRBD1	TGTGCCAGCGGGGACAGTGACAATCAGCCCCAGCATTTT	CASGDSDNQPQHF
TRBV7-9	.	TRBJ2-4	.	TGTGCCAGCAGCTTAGCGGCGGGAAAAGCCAAAAACATTCAGTACTTC	CASSLAAGKAKNIQYF
TRBV18	few	TRBJ2-1	.	TGTGCCAGCTCACTCGTGGGGAGTGAGCAGTTCTTC	CASSLVGSEQFF
TRBV30	.	TRBJ2-7	.	TGTGCCTGGACGCAAGACCCGCGGCAACAGTACTTC	CAWTQDPRQQYF
TRBV5-1	few	TRBJ2-7	.	TGCGCCAGCAGCTTGATGTCGGGGTGGCAGACCACCTACGAGCAGTACTTC	CASSLMSGWQTTYEQYF
TRBV5-5	few	TRBJ2-5	TRBD1	TGTGCCAGCAGCCGACAGGGAGAGACCCAGTACTTC	CASSRQGETQYF
TRBV2	.	TRBJ1-1	.	TGTGCCAGCATGCGAGGGGAGGACACTGAAGCTTTCTTT	CASMRGEDTEAFF
TRBV28	few	TRBJ1-2	TRBD1	TGTGCCACCCAAGCGACAGGGCGGGATGGCTACACCTTC	CATQATGRDGYTF
TRBV5-1	.	TRBJ1-4	TRBD1	TGCGCCAGCAGCTGGGGGACAGTTGCAACTAATGAAAAACTGTTTTTT	CASSWGTVATNEKLFF
TRBV9	.	TRBJ2-5	.	TGTGCCAGCAGCGTAGGTGCCTTTGGGGCCAGGGGAGAGACCCAGTACTTC	CASSVGAFGARGETQYF
TRBV19	.	TRBJ2-3	.	TGTGCCAGTAGTGGTCCAGGCGCAGATACGCAGTATTTT	CASSGPGADTQYF
TRBV6-1	few	TRBJ2-7	TRBD1	TGTGCCAGCAGTGAGAACAGGGGCTGGTACGAGCAGTACTTC	CASSENRGWYEQYF
TRBV7-9	.	TRBJ2-1	TRBD2	TGTGCCAGCAGCTTAGCAGCGGGAGGTTCCTACAATGAGCAGTTCTTC	CASSLAAGGSYNEQFF
TRBV7-3	.	TRBJ2-2	.	TGTGCCAGCAGGTCGGGAATGTATTCCGGGGAGCTGTTTTTT	CASRSGMYSGELFF
TRBV19	few	TRBJ1-5	.	TGTGCCAGCTGTGACAGCCCGTATAGCAATCAGCCCCAGCATTTT	CASCDSPYSNQPQHF
TRBV19	.	TRBJ2-3	.	TGTGCCAGTAGTATTCAAATCACAGATACGCAGTATTTT	CASSIQITDTQYF
TRBV28	few	TRBJ1-5	.	TGTGCCAGCAGTTCGGTGAATCAGCCCCAGCATTTT	CASSSVNQPQHF
TRBV30	.	TRBJ2-7	.	TGTGCCTGGAGTAGCTCAGGTTACGAGCAGTACTTC	CAWSSSGYEQYF
TRBV25-1	few	TRBJ1-4	TRBD1	TGTGCCAGCAGTTTCCCATGGGGGACAGGGCATGAAAAACTGTTTTTT	CASSFPWGTGHEKLFF
TRBV25-1	few	TRBJ2-5	.	TGTGCCAGCAGTCCATCCAAAGAGACCCAGTACTTC	CASSPSKETQYF
TRBV7-6	few	TRBJ2-3	.	TGTGCCAGCAGCTTACAACAGGGCACAGATACGCAGTATTTT	CASSLQQGTDTQYF
TRBV27	.	TRBJ1-2	TRBD1	TGTGCCAGCACACAATCACCGACAGGGCACTATGGCTACACCTTC	CASTQSPTGHYGYTF
TRBV25-1	.	TRBJ2-7	TRBD2	TGTGCCAGCAGTGAGACAATGACTAGCGGGAGCCCCTACGAGCAGTACTTC	CASSETMTSGSPYEQYF